The clone carrying this T cell receptor (beta chain) was seen a handful of times. Its antigen is undetermined. This entry comes from a study of shared clonotypes between healthy human individuals. General observations from the study: Around 5.4% of naive CD4 clonotypes were common to a few donors. The expectation was that sequencing depth would affect clonotype sharing among donors.

The repertoire was sequenced with immunoSEQ multiplex PCR; TCRdb's copy has only in-frame clones and lacks some. The data contain roughly 2.2 million clones, roughly 93% of them singletons. Looked up from germline, CDR1 is MNHEY and CDR2 is SVGAGI. The CDR3 loop spans 12 amino acids. V lost 5 bases to trimming and J lost 12 bases, with 16 bases between them. This chain joins TRBV6-5 and TRBJ1-1; D not resolved. Sample: naive CD4+ T cells from PBMCs. Subset here: CD45RA+ positively selected. The TCR was taken from a man aged 18-30 years in good health. Some clones in this sample may be carry-over from other donors' samples. CDR3 bases: TGTGCCAGCAGTCGACCTCTGGGCGGGCCTTTCTTT. This codes for CASSRPLGGPFF.